These T cell receptor beta chains were read from a single sample in a study of cytomegalovirus exposure and HLA in healthy donors. TCRdb's table, derived via immunoSEQ multiplex PCR, lists solely in-frame clones and lacks some. The table shows 90,000 to 110,000 clones, with 70% to 80% occurring only once. Material: PBMCs. Receptors originate from a middle-aged man in good health and CMV-seronegative. Both conserved end residues are part of each CDR3. The D gene is left open where the match is weak. Clone size is stated in some rows and not others, as once, few, many or a class when expanded.

CDR3 protein: CASTERQGNQPQHF; CDR3 DNA: TGTGCCAGCACTGAAAGACAGGGGAATCAGCCCCAGCATTTT; D gene: TRBD1; J gene: TRBJ1-5; V gene: TRBV2; clone size: NA
CDR3 protein: CASTSYEQYF; CDR3 DNA: TGCGCCAGCACTTCCTACGAGCAGTACTTC; D gene: NA; J gene: TRBJ2-7; V gene: TRBV10-1; clone size: NA
CDR3 protein: CASSFGTRLTEKLFF; CDR3 DNA: TGTGCCAGCAGCTTTGGCACGCGCCTGACAGAAAAACTGTTTTTT; D gene: NA; J gene: TRBJ1-4; V gene: TRBV5-5; clone size: NA
CDR3 protein: CASSPVMGLTEAFF; CDR3 DNA: TGTGCCAGCAGCCCCGTTATGGGGCTTACTGAAGCTTTCTTT; D gene: NA; J gene: TRBJ1-1; V gene: TRBV11-3; clone size: NA
CDR3 protein: CASSVSVAEGETQYF; CDR3 DNA: TGTGCCAGCAGCGTTTCAGTAGCGGAAGGGGAGACCCAGTACTTC; D gene: NA; J gene: TRBJ2-5; V gene: TRBV7-7; clone size: NA
CDR3 protein: CASSQLNMGLSTEAFF; CDR3 DNA: TGCGCCAGCAGCCAGCTTAATATGGGGCTGAGCACTGAAGCTTTCTTT; D gene: NA; J gene: TRBJ1-1; V gene: TRBV4-1; clone size: few
CDR3 protein: CAIRVLSYEQYF; CDR3 DNA: TGTGCCATCCGGGTACTCTCCTACGAGCAGTACTTC; D gene: NA; J gene: TRBJ2-7; V gene: TRBV6-1; clone size: NA
CDR3 protein: CASSRGQSSYEQYF; CDR3 DNA: TGCGCCAGCAGCCGGGGACAGAGCTCCTACGAGCAGTACTTC; D gene: TRBD1; J gene: TRBJ2-7; V gene: TRBV5-1; clone size: NA
CDR3 protein: CASRPTELSGNTIYF; CDR3 DNA: TGTGCCAGCAGACCGACAGAGCTCTCTGGAAACACCATATATTTT; D gene: NA; J gene: TRBJ1-3; V gene: TRBV7-8; clone size: NA
CDR3 protein: CASSLGDFEGYTF; CDR3 DNA: TGTGCCAGCAGTTTGGGGGACTTCGAAGGCTACACCTTC; D gene: NA; J gene: TRBJ1-2; V gene: TRBV28; clone size: few
CDR3 protein: CSVEVGDRVEQYF; CDR3 DNA: TGCAGCGTTGAAGTGGGGGACAGGGTCGAGCAGTACTTC; D gene: TRBD1; J gene: TRBJ2-7; V gene: TRBV29-1; clone size: many
CDR3 protein: CASSSRDPGTYEQYF; CDR3 DNA: TGTGCCAGCAGCTCACGGGACCCCGGGACTTACGAGCAGTACTTC; D gene: NA; J gene: TRBJ2-7; V gene: TRBV7-8; clone size: NA
CDR3 protein: CASSLGLAGGEQYF; CDR3 DNA: TGTGCCAGCAGCTTAGGACTAGCGGGAGGAGAGCAGTACTTC; D gene: TRBD2; J gene: TRBJ2-7; V gene: TRBV5-4; clone size: NA
CDR3 protein: CASSYGTSAYQETQYF; CDR3 DNA: TGTGCCAGCAGTTACGGAACTAGCGCGTACCAAGAGACCCAGTACTTC; D gene: TRBD2; J gene: TRBJ2-5; V gene: TRBV6-5; clone size: NA
CDR3 protein: CASSEFADSNQPQHF; CDR3 DNA: TGTGCCAGCAGTGAATTCGCAGATAGCAATCAGCCCCAGCATTTT; D gene: NA; J gene: TRBJ1-5; V gene: TRBV6-1; clone size: NA
CDR3 protein: CASQGTGQETQYF; CDR3 DNA: TGTGCCAGCCAGGGGACAGGGCAAGAGACCCAGTACTTC; D gene: TRBD1; J gene: TRBJ2-5; V gene: TRBV5-4; clone size: NA
CDR3 protein: CASSSGTSHNEQFF; CDR3 DNA: TGTGCCAGCAGCTCAGGGACTAGCCACAATGAGCAGTTCTTC; D gene: TRBD2; J gene: TRBJ2-1; V gene: TRBV5-4; clone size: few
CDR3 protein: CASSPTSGSTDTQYF; CDR3 DNA: TGTGCCAGCTCTCCAACTAGCGGGAGCACAGATACGCAGTATTTT; D gene: TRBD2; J gene: TRBJ2-3; V gene: TRBV18; clone size: NA
CDR3 protein: CASSQRQGSYNEQFF; CDR3 DNA: TGCGCCAGCAGCCAAAGACAGGGCTCCTACAATGAGCAGTTCTTC; D gene: TRBD1; J gene: TRBJ2-1; V gene: TRBV5-1; clone size: NA
CDR3 protein: CAISQDRSNQPQHF; CDR3 DNA: TGTGCCATCAGCCAGGACAGGTCGAATCAGCCCCAGCATTTT; D gene: TRBD1; J gene: TRBJ1-5; V gene: TRBV10-3; clone size: NA
CDR3 protein: CASSPTSGTGGRETQYF; CDR3 DNA: TGTGCCAGTAGCCCCACATCCGGGACAGGGGGCCGGGAGACCCAGTACTTC; D gene: TRBD1; J gene: TRBJ2-5; V gene: TRBV19; clone size: few
CDR3 protein: CASSSPGGAYEQYF; CDR3 DNA: TGTGCCAGCAGTTCCCCTGGCGGGGCCTACGAGCAGTACTTC; D gene: NA; J gene: TRBJ2-7; V gene: TRBV6-6; clone size: NA
CDR3 protein: CAWSAGENTEAFF; CDR3 DNA: TGTGCCTGGAGTGCGGGGGAGAACACTGAAGCTTTCTTT; D gene: NA; J gene: TRBJ1-1; V gene: TRBV30; clone size: NA
CDR3 protein: CASSLGGSSGEQYF; CDR3 DNA: TGTGCCAGCAGCTTGGGAGGCTCTTCGGGGGAGCAGTACTTC; D gene: NA; J gene: TRBJ2-7; V gene: TRBV11-2; clone size: NA
CDR3 protein: CASRGGSYEQYF; CDR3 DNA: TGTGCCAGCAGGGGGGGCTCCTACGAGCAGTACTTC; D gene: NA; J gene: TRBJ2-7; V gene: TRBV2; clone size: NA
CDR3 protein: CASSYSGSSYNEQFF; CDR3 DNA: TGTGCCAGCAGTTACTCCGGGAGCTCCTACAATGAGCAGTTCTTC; D gene: NA; J gene: TRBJ2-1; V gene: TRBV6-6; clone size: NA
CDR3 protein: CASSTRTGGQYGYTF; CDR3 DNA: TGTGCCAGCTCAACTCGGACAGGGGGACAATATGGCTACACCTTC; D gene: TRBD1; J gene: TRBJ1-2; V gene: TRBV18; clone size: NA
CDR3 protein: CASSKGTRGRFPGELFF; CDR3 DNA: TGTGCCAGCAGCAAAGGAACAAGGGGGCGGTTTCCCGGGGAGCTGTTTTTT; D gene: NA; J gene: TRBJ2-2; V gene: TRBV21-1; clone size: NA
CDR3 protein: CATSRDGGRQTNEQFF; CDR3 DNA: TGTGCCACCAGCAGAGATGGTGGGAGGCAGACCAATGAGCAGTTCTTC; D gene: NA; J gene: TRBJ2-1; V gene: TRBV15; clone size: NA
CDR3 protein: CASSLGTGDNSPLHF; CDR3 DNA: TGCGCCAGCAGCCTTGGGACAGGGGATAATTCACCCCTCCACTTT; D gene: TRBD1; J gene: TRBJ1-6; V gene: TRBV4-3; clone size: NA
CDR3 protein: CASSGGDYNEQFF; CDR3 DNA: TGTGCCAGCAGTGGCGGGGACTACAATGAGCAGTTCTTC; D gene: NA; J gene: TRBJ2-1; V gene: TRBV6-4; clone size: NA
CDR3 protein: CASTHMETYGYTF; CDR3 DNA: TGTGCCAGCACCCACATGGAGACCTATGGCTACACCTTC; D gene: NA; J gene: TRBJ1-2; V gene: TRBV28; clone size: few